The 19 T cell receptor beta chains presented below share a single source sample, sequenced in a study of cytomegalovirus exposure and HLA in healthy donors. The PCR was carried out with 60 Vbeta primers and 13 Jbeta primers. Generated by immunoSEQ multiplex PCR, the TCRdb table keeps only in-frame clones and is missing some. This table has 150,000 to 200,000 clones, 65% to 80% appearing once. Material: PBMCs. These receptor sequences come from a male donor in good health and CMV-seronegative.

Here the CDR3 reads CASSPGHSFTDTQYF. DNA of the CDR3: TGTGCCAGCTCACCAGGGCACAGTTTCACAGATACGCAGTATTTT. The chain uses TRBV18 and TRBJ2-3; D remains unclear. The CDR3 is made up of 15 amino acids. V lost 2 bases and J lost 2, with 11 bases in between. Germline loops: CDR1 KGHSH, CDR2 LQKENI. Based on the CDR3 plus reference TRBV18 and TRBJ2-3, the full variable domain is NAGVMQNPRHLVRRRGQEARLRCSPMKGHSHVYWYRQLPEEGLKFMVYLQKENIIDESGMPKERFSAEFPKEGPSILRIQQVVRGDSAAYFCASSPGHSFTDTQYFGPGTRLTVL.

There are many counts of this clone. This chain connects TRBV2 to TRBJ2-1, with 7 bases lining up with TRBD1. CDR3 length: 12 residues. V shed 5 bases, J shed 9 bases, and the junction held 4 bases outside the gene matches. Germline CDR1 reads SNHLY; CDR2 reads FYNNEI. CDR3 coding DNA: TGTGCCAGCAGTTCAACAGGGGTTGAGCAGTTCTTC. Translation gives CASSSTGVEQFF. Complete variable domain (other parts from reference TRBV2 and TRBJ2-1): EPEVTQTPSHQVTQMGQEVILRCVPISNHLYFYWYRQILGQKVEFLVSFYNNEISEKSEIFDDQFSVERPDGSNFTLKIRSTKLEDSAMYFCASSSTGVEQFFGPGTRLTVL.

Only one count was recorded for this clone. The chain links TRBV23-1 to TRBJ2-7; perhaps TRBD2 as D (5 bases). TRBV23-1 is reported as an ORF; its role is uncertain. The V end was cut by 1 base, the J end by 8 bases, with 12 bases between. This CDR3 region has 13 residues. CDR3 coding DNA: TGCGCCAGCAGTCAATGGCAGAGGGTCCAGCAGTACTTC. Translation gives CASSQWQRVQQYF.

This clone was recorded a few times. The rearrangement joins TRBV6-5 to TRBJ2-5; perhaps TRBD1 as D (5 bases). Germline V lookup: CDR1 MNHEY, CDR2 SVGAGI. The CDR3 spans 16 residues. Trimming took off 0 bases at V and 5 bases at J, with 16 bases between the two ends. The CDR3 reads CASSYSTWGSLETQYF. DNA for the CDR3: TGTGCCAGCAGTTACTCGACCTGGGGCTCGTTGGAGACCCAGTACTTC.

DNA of the CDR3: TGTGCCAGCAGCCCCGGGACAGTGAACCAAGAGACCCAGTACTTC. This encodes CASSPGTVNQETQYF. This sequence joins TRBV14 and TRBJ2-5, with 7 bases identical to TRBD1. The CDR3 has 15 residues. In germline, CDR1 is SGHDN, CDR2 FVKESK. The ends lost 4 bases at V and 0 bases at J; junction bases unmatched: 5.

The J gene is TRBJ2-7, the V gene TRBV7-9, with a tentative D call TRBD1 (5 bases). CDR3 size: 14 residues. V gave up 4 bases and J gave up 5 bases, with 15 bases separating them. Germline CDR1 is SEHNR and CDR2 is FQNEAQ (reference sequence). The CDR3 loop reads CASSSQGMPNEQYF. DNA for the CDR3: TGTGCCAGCAGCTCCCAGGGAATGCCCAACGAGCAGTACTTC.

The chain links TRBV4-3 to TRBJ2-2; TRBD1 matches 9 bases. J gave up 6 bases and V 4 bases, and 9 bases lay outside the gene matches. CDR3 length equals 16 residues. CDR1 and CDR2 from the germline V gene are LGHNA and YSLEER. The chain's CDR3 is CASSRAGQGMAGELFF. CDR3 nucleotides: TGCGCCAGCAGCCGGGCGGGACAGGGTATGGCCGGGGAGCTGTTTTTT.

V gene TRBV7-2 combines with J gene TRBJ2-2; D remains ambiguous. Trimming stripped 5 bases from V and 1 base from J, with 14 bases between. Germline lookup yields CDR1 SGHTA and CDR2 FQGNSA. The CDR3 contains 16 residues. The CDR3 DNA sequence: TGTGCCAGCAGCCCTCGCGCTTCGGGGAACACCGGGGAGCTGTTTTTT. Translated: CASSPRASGNTGELFF.

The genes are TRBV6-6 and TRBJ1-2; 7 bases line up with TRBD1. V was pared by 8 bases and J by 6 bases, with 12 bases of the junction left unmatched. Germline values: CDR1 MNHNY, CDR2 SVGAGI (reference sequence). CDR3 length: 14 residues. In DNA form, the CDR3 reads TGTGCCAGCTCCCGACAGGGTAGTGAGAATGGCTACACCTTC. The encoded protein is CASSRQGSENGYTF.

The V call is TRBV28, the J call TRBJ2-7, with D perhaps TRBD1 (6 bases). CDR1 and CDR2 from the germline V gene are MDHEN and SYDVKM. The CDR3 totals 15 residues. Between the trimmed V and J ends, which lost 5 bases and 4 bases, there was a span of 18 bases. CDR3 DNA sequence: TGTGCCAGCAGTCCACCGGGACACGACTCTTACGAGCAGTACTTC. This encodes CASSPPGHDSYEQYF.

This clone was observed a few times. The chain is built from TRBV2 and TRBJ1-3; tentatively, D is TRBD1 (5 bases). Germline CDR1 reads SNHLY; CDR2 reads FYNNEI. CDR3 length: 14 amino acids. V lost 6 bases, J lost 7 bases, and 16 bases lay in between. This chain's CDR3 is CASRLGARGNTIYF. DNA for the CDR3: TGTGCCAGCAGACTAGGAGCCCGGGGGAACACCATATATTTT. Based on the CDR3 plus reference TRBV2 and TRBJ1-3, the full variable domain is EPEVTQTPSHQVTQMGQEVILRCVPISNHLYFYWYRQILGQKVEFLVSFYNNEISEKSEIFDDQFSVERPDGSNFTLKIRSTKLEDSAMYFCASRLGARGNTIYFGEGSWLTVV.

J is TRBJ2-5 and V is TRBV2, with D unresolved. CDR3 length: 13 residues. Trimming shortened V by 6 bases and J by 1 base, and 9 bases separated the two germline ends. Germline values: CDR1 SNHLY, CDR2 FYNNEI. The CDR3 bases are TGTGCCAGCAGCGACTGGAGCCAAGAGACCCAGTACTTC. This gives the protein CASSDWSQETQYF.

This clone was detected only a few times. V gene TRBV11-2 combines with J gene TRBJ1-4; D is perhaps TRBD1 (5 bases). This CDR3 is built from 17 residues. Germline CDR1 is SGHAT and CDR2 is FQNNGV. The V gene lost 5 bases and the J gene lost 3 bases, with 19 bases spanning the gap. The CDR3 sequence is CASSQGRGFRANEKLFF. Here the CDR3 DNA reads TGTGCCAGCAGCCAAGGGCGGGGGTTCAGGGCTAATGAAAAACTGTTTTTT.

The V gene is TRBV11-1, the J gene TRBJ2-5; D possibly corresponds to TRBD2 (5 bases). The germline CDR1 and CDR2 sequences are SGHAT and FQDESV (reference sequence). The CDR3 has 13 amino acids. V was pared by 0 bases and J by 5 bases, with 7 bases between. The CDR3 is CASSLAGVETQYF. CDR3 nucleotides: TGTGCCAGCAGCTTAGCGGGAGTGGAGACCCAGTACTTC.

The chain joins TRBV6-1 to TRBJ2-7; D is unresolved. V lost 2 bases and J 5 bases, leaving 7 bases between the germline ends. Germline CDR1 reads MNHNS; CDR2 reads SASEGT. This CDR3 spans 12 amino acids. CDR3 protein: CASSEKWHEQYF. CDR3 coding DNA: TGTGCCAGCAGTGAAAAGTGGCACGAGCAGTACTTC.

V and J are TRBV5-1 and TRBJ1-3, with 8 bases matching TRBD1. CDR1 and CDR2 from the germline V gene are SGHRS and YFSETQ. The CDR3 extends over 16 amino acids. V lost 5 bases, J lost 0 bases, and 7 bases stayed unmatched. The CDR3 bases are TGCGCCAGCAGTATGACAGGGGAAAGCTCTGGAAACACCATATATTTT. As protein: CASSMTGESSGNTIYF.

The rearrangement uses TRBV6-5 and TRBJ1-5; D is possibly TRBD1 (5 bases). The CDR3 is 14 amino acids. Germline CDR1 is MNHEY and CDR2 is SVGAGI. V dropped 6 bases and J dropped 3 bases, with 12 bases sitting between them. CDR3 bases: TGTGCCAGCAGCCCAGACAGTTTCAATCAGCCCCAGCATTTT. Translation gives CASSPDSFNQPQHF.

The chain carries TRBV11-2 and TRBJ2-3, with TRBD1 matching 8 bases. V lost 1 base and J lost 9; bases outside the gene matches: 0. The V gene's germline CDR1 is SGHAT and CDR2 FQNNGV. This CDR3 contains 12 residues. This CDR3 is CASSLGQGTQYF. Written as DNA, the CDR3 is TGTGCCAGCAGCTTAGGACAGGGGACGCAGTATTTT.

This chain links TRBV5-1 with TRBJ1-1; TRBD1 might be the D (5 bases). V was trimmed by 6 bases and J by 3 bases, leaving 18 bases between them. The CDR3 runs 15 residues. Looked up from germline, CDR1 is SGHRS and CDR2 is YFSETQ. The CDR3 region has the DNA TGCGCCAGCACCCAGGCAGCGGGAGGGGACACTGAAGCTTTCTTT. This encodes CASTQAAGGDTEAFF. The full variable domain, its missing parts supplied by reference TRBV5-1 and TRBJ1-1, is KAGVTQTPRYLIKTRGQQVTLSCSPISGHRSVSWYQQTPGQGLQFLFEYFSETQRNKGNFPGRFSGRQFSNSRSEMNVSTLELGDSALYLCASTQAAGGDTEAFFGQGTRLTVV.